The clone carrying this TCR beta chain was counted once. Its antigen is unknown. The germline CDR1 and CDR2 sequences are SGHVS and FQNEAQ. This CDR3 region has 16 residues. The ends were cut back, 0 bases at V and 2 bases at J, with 13 bases in the middle. Both 60 Vbeta primers and 13 Jbeta primers went into the PCR. Method: immunoSEQ multiplex PCR; TCRdb's copy keeps in-frame clones and lacks some. Among about 150,000 clones listed, about 85% were seen once. The data were obtained in a study of cytomegalovirus exposure and HLA in healthy donors. At collection, donors were nominally healthy, but unrecorded immune exposures were probable. The study's findings and limits: A later analysis linked a missense DCLRE1C variant to TCR beta V- and J-gene trimming. Later analysis suggested most CMV-associated TCR beta chains were HLA-restricted. Previously analyzed data showed that most TCR beta V segments were productive at a frequency of about 87% or about 30%.

This clonotype was obtained from a young man in good health and CMV-seropositive. The J gene is TRBJ1-2, the V gene TRBV7-8; tentatively, D is TRBD1 (6 bases). The sample consisted of PBMCs. DNA for the CDR3: TGTGCCAGCAGCTTAGCGCTCGGACAGCTAAACTATGGCTACACCTTC. Translating gives CASSLALGQLNYGYTF.